A selection of T cell receptor beta chains follows, all from one sample in a study of Ad26.COV2.S vaccination and SARS-CoV-2 variants. Here immunoSEQ multiplex PCR was the method, and the copy in TCRdb shows in-frame clones only, minus some. The sample lists roughly 420,000 clones, 75% to 90% seen once, with approximately 2.5% in the top ten. The starting material was peripheral blood, obtained in a trial of Ad26.COV2.S vaccine versus placebo. The receptors shown here come from a person aged 18 to 59 who received the Ad26.COV2.S COVID-19 vaccine or a placebo. The CDR3 runs from the conserved cysteine through the conserved F or W. Each record gives: clone size, J gene, D gene, V gene, CDR3 protein, CDR3 DNA. A D gene is named only where the DNA matches it firmly. Expanded clones get a size class; other rows say once, few or many, or leave the size out.

few,TRBJ2-1,.,TRBV5-1,CASSWGPAGGGEQFF,TGCGCCAGCAGCTGGGGTCCGGCAGGGGGAGGTGAGCAGTTCTTC
once,TRBJ2-3,TRBD2,TRBV4-3,CASSQGAGGLDTQYF,TGCGCCAGCAGCCAAGGAGCGGGAGGGTTAGATACGCAGTATTTT
.,TRBJ1-5,.,TRBV28,CASSFPGTNQPQHF,TGTGCCAGCTCCTTTCCAGGGACCAATCAGCCCCAGCATTTT
.,TRBJ2-7,.,TRBV7-2,CASSSLREQYF,TGTGCCAGCAGCTCGTTAAGAGAGCAGTACTTC
.,TRBJ2-3,.,TRBV5-4,CASSQPGQGGLDTQYF,TGTGCCAGCAGCCAACCCGGACAGGGAGGGTTAGATACGCAGTATTTT
.,TRBJ1-5,.,TRBV18,CASSPQGNQPQHF,TGTGCCAGCTCACCTCAGGGTAATCAGCCCCAGCATTTT
.,TRBJ2-2,.,TRBV10-1,CASTQPASCGAKAGELFF,TGCGCCAGCACCCAGCCCGCCAGTTGCGGAGCTAAAGCCGGGGAGCTGTTTTTT
.,TRBJ2-3,TRBD2,TRBV13,CASSRRLAGDTQYF,TGTGCCAGCAGCCGAAGACTAGCGGGAGATACGCAGTATTTT
.,TRBJ2-5,TRBD2,TRBV4-2,CASSPAVNSGRAETQYF,TGTGCCAGCAGCCCGGCTGTGAATAGCGGGAGAGCGGAGACCCAGTACTTC
once,TRBJ2-2,TRBD2,TRBV24-1,CATSAASGRAHNGELFF,TGTGCCACCAGTGCGGCTAGCGGGAGGGCCCATAACGGGGAGCTGTTTTTT
few,TRBJ1-2,.,TRBV4-1,CASGETVTSPNGYTF,TGCGCCAGCGGGGAAACGGTAACCTCCCCGAATGGCTACACCTTC
once,TRBJ2-7,.,TRBV6-1,CASSDTGRRSYEQYF,TGTGCCAGCAGTGATACTGGAAGGAGGAGCTACGAGCAGTACTTC
.,TRBJ2-5,.,TRBV28,CASSFTYQETQYF,TGTGCCAGCAGTTTTACGTACCAAGAGACCCAGTACTTC
.,TRBJ2-1,TRBD2,TRBV5-1,CASSRTSGYNEQFF,TGCGCCAGCAGCAGGACTAGCGGGTACAATGAGCAGTTCTTC
.,TRBJ2-1,.,TRBV10-3,CAIGTSSYNEQFF,TGTGCCATCGGGACGAGCTCCTACAATGAGCAGTTCTTC
.,TRBJ1-4,.,TRBV3-1/TRBV3-2,CASSQESSLFF,TGTGCCAGCAGCCAAGAATCCTCTCTGTTTTTT
.,TRBJ2-5,.,TRBV6-5,CASTNREGGETQYF,TGTGCCAGCACCAACAGAGAGGGGGGAGAGACCCAGTACTTC
.,TRBJ2-6,.,TRBV7-2,CASSSSGANVLTF,TGTGCCAGCAGCTCCTCTGGGGCCAACGTCCTGACTTTC
.,TRBJ1-1,TRBD1,TRBV4-3,CASSLRQGATEAFF,TGCGCCAGCAGCTTACGACAGGGGGCAACTGAAGCTTTCTTT
.,TRBJ2-5,TRBD2,TRBV5-4,CASGQAGKETQYF,TGTGCCAGCGGGCAAGCGGGAAAAGAGACCCAGTACTTC